This T cell receptor beta chain was sequenced during a study of blood T cell repertoires in COVID-19. Background on the study: The United States, Italy and Spain provided the acute and convalescent COVID-19 samples. T cells, B-cell-depleted T cells, or PBMCs supplied cDNA or gDNA.

Per the original methods: Reference gene primers were amplified, and this amplification served to estimate nucleated cell counts. Clones were read by immunoSEQ multiplex PCR, and TCRdb kept only the in-frame ones, dropping some. That table gives V, J and clone size, and the DNA gave D and trimming. This sample has approximately 89,000 clones, with around four fifths found just once. Germline V gene lookup returns CDR1 MDHEN and CDR2 SYDVKM. The CDR3 is 16 amino acids. V lost 2 bases and J lost 5; bases outside the gene matches: 11. Sequencing was performed on peripheral blood. The genes are TRBV28 and TRBJ2-7; 8 positions match TRBD1. This clonotype originated in a woman aged 70-85 years with active or convalescent COVID-19. This CDR3 reads CASSLIGRGQVDEQYF. CDR3 bases: TGTGCCAGCAGTTTAATCGGCAGGGGGCAGGTAGACGAGCAGTACTTC.